This TCR beta chain comes out of a study of blood T cells in healthy people across ages. This clonotype was recorded a few times. A second about 7 to 11 cycle PCR used barcoded and J-beta primers. One entry per CDR3 protein, called by TCRdb with MiXCR from the 5' RACE reads. The data hold under 1,000,000 distinct CDR3 sequences, with roughly 40% observed a single time. The V end lost 1 base, the J end lost 3 bases, and 11 bases lay between the germline ends. The germline CDR1 and CDR2 sequences are SGHRS and YFSETQ. CDR3 length: 14 amino acids. V and J are TRBV5-1 and TRBJ2-7; no clear D gene. The origin of this receptor is a man younger than 35 in good health. The sequencing sample was made of blood. The CDR3 DNA follows: TGCGCCAGCAGCTTGAGTCTGGGCGGCTACGAGCAGTACTTC. Translating it yields CASSLSLGGYEQYF.